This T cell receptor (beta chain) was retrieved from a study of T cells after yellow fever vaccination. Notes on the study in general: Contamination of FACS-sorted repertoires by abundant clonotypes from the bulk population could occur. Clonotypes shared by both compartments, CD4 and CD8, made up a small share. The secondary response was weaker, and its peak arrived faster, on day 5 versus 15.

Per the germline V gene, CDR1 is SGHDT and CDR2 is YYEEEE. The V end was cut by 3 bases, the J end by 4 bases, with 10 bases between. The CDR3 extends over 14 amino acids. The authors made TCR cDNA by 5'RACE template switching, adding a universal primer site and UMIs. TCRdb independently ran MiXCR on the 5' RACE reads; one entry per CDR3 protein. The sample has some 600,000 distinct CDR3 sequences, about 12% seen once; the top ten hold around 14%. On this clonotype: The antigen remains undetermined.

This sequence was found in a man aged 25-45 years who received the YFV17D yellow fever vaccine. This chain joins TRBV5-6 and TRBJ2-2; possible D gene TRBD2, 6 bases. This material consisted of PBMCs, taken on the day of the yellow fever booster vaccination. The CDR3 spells CASSSRGVTGELFF. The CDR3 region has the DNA TGTGCCAGCAGCTCGCGCGGGGTCACCGGGGAGCTGTTTTTT.